This paragraph reports one T cell receptor (beta chain). Its antigen is unknown. These data come from a study of OX40 agonist ivuxolimab in advanced cancers. The repertoire was sequenced with immunoSEQ multiplex PCR; TCRdb's copy has only in-frame clones and lacks some. The sample shows some 59,000 clones, roughly 90% of them seen only once. Trimming took off 5 bases at V and 1 base at J, with 6 bases between the two ends. The CDR3 spans 14 residues. CDR1 and CDR2 from the germline V gene are MNHEY and SMNVEV (reference sequence). People who had autoimmune disease history or systemic immunosuppression were excluded. Study conclusions and caveats: CD8+ T cells (on average) carried more expanded clones than CD4+ T cells.

The material sequenced was CD4+ or CD8+ T cells sorted from blood, taken in a trial of the OX40 agonist ivuxolimab. The source of this sequence is an adult with an advanced solid tumor such as melanoma, head and neck, liver or kidney cancer. The chain joins TRBV27 to TRBJ2-6; no firm D call. Here the CDR3 DNA reads TGTGCCAGCAGTCTTCAATCTGGGGCCAACGTCCTGACTTTC. Protein sequence: CASSLQSGANVLTF.